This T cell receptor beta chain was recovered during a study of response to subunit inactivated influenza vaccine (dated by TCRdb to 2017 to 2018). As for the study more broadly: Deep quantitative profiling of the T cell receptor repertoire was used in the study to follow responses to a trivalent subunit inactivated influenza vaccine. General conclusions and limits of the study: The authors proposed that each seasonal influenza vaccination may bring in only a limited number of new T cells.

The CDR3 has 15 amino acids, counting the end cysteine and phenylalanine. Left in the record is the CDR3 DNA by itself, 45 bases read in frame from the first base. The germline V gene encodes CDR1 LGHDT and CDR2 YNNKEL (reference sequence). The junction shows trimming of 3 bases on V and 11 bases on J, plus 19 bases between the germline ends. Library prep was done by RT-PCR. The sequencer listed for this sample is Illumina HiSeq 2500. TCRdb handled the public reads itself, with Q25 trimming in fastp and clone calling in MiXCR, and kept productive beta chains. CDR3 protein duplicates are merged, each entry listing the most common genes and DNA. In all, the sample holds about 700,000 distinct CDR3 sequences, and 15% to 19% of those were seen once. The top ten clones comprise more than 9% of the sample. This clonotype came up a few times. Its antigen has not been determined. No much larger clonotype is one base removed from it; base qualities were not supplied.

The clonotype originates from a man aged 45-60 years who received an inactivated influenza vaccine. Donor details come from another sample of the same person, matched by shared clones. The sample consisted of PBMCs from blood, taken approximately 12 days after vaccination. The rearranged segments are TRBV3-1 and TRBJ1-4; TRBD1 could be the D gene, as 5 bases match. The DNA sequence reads TGTGCCAGCAGCCACGGTTTTCAGGGCAGCGAGAAACTGTTTTTT. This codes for CASSHGFQGSEKLFF.